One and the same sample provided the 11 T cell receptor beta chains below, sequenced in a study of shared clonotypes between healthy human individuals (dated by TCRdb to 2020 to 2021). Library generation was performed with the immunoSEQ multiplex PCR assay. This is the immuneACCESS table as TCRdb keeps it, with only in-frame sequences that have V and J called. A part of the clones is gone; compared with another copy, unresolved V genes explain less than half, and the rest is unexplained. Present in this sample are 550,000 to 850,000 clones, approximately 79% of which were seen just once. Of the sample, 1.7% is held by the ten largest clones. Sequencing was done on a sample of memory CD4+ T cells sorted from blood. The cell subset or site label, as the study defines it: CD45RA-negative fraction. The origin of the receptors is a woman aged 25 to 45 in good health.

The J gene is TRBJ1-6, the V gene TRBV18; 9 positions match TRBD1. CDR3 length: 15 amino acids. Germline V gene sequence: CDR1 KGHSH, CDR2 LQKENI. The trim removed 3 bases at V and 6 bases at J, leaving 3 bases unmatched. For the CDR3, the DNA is TGTGCCAGCTCACCGTCGGGACAGGGTAATTCACCCCTCCACTTT. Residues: CASSPSGQGNSPLHF.

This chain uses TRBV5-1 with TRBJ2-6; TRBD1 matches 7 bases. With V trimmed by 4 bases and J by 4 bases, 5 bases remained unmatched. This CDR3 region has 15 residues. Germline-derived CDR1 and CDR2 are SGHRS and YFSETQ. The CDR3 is CASSKTGTGANVLTF. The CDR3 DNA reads TGCGCCAGCAGCAAGACAGGGACGGGGGCCAACGTCCTGACTTTC. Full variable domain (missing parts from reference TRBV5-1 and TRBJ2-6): KAGVTQTPRYLIKTRGQQVTLSCSPISGHRSVSWYQQTPGQGLQFLFEYFSETQRNKGNFPGRFSGRQFSNSRSEMNVSTLELGDSALYLCASSKTGTGANVLTFGAGSRLTVL.

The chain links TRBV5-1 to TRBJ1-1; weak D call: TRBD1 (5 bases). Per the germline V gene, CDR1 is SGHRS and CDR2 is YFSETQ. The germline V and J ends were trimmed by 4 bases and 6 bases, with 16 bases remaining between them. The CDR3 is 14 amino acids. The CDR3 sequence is CASSPSRDSAEAFF. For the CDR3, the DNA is TGCGCCAGCAGCCCGTCCCGGGACTCGGCTGAAGCTTTCTTT.

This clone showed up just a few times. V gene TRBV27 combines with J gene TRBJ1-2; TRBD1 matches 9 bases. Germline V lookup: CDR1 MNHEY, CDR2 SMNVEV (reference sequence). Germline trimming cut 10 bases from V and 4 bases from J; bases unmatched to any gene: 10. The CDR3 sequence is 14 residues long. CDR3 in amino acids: CATFRQGVSYGYTF. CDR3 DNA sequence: TGTGCCACCTTCCGACAGGGGGTATCCTATGGCTACACCTTC.

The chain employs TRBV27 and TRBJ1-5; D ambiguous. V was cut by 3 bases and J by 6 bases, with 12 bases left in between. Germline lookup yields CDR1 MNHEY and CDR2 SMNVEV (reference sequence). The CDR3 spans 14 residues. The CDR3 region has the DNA TGTGCCAGCAGTTTCTTAGCGGGGAGTCAGCCCCAGCATTTT. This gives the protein CASSFLAGSQPQHF.

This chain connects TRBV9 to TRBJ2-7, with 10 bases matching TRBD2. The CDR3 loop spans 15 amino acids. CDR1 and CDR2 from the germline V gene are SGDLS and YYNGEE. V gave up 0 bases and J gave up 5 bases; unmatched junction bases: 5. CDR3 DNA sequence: TGTGCCAGCAGCGTAGATCCTAGCGGGAGTCACGAGCAGTACTTC. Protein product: CASSVDPSGSHEQYF.

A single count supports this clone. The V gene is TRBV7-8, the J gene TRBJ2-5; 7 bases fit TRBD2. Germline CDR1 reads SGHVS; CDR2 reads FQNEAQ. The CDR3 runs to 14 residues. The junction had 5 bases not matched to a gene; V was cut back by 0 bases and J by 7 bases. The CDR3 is CASSLAMREGTQYF. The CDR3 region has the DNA TGTGCCAGCAGCTTAGCGATGAGGGAGGGGACCCAGTACTTC.

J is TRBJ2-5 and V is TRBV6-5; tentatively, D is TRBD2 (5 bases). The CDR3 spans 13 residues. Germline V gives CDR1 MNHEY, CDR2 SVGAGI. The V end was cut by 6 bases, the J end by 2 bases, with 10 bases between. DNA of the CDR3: TGTGCCAGCAGGGAGTGGAGGCAAGAGACCCAGTACTTC. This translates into CASREWRQETQYF.

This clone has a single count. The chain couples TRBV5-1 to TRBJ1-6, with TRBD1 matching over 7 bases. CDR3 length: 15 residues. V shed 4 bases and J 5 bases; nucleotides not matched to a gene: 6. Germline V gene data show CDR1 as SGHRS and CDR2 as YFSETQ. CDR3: CASSVGQVNNSPLHF. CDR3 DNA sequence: TGCGCCAGCAGCGTCGGACAGGTTAATAATTCACCCCTCCACTTT. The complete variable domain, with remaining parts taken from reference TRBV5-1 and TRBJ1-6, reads KAGVTQTPRYLIKTRGQQVTLSCSPISGHRSVSWYQQTPGQGLQFLFEYFSETQRNKGNFPGRFSGRQFSNSRSEMNVSTLELGDSALYLCASSVGQVNNSPLHFGNGTRLTVT.

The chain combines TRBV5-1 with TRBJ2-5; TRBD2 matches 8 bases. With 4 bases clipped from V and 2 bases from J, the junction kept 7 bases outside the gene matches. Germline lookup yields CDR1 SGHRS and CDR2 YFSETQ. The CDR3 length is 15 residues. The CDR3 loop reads CASSVVTSGQETQYF. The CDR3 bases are TGCGCCAGCAGCGTGGTTACTAGCGGACAAGAGACCCAGTACTTC.

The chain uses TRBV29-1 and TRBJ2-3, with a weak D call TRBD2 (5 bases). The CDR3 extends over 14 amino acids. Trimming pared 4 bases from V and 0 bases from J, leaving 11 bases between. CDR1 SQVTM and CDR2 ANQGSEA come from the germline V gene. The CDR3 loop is CSVGRATSTDTQYF. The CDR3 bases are TGCAGCGTTGGGCGGGCTACCAGCACAGATACGCAGTATTTT.